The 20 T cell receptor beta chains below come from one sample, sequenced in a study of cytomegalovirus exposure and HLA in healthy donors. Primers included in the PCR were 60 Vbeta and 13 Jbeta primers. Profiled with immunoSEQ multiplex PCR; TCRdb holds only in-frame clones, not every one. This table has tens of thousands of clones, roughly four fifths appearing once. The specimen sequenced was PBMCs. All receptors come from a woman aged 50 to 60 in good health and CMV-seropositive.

The CDR3 protein is CAISDYPGGDNEQFF. CDR3 DNA: TGTGCCATCAGTGACTACCCTGGAGGGGACAATGAGCAGTTCTTC. The chain recombines TRBV10-3 with TRBJ2-1; a possible D gene is TRBD2 (6 bases). Germline V gives CDR1 ENHRY, CDR2 SYGVKD. The CDR3 sequence is 15 residues long. Trimming removed 3 bases at V and 5 bases at J, with 14 bases between.

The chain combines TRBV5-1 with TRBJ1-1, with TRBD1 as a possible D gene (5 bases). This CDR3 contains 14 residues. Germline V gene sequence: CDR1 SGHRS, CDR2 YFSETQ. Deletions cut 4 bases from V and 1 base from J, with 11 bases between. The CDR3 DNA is TGCGCCAGCAGCCCCTCCGGGGGGAACACTGAAGCTTTCTTT. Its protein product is CASSPSGGNTEAFF.

The CDR3 sequence: CASSTRETGANVLTF. CDR3 sequence (DNA): TGCGCCAGCAGCACCCGGGAGACTGGGGCCAACGTCCTGACTTTC. The chain recombines TRBV5-1 with TRBJ2-6; TRBD2 might be the D (6 bases). Germline CDR1 SGHRS, CDR2 YFSETQ. Trimming shortened V by 4 bases and J by 2 bases, and 10 bases separated the two germline ends. This CDR3 comprises 15 residues. The entire variable domain, with the rest obtained from reference TRBV5-1 and TRBJ2-6, is as follows: KAGVTQTPRYLIKTRGQQVTLSCSPISGHRSVSWYQQTPGQGLQFLFEYFSETQRNKGNFPGRFSGRQFSNSRSEMNVSTLELGDSALYLCASSTRETGANVLTFGAGSRLTVL.

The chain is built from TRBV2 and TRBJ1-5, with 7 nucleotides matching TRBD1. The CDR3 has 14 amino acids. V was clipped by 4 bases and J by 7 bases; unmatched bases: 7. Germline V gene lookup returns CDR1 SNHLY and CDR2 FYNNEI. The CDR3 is CASSVRQGSQPQHF. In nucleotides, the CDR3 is TGTGCCAGCAGTGTAAGACAGGGAAGCCAGCCCCAGCATTTT.

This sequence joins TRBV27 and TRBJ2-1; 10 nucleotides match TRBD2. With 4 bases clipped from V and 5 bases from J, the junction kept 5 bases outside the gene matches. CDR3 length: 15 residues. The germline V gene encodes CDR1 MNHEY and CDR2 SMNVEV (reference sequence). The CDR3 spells CASSSAGGPDNEQFF. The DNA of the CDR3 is TGTGCCAGCAGTTCAGCGGGAGGGCCGGACAATGAGCAGTTCTTC.

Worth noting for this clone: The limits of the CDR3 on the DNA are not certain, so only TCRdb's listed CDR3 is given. The chain's CDR3 is CAWSPVGRGSDTF. The rearrangement uses TRBV30 and TRBJ1-2. Germline CDR1 reads GTSNPN; CDR2 reads SVGIG (reference sequence). The CDR3 spans 13 residues, counting both ends.

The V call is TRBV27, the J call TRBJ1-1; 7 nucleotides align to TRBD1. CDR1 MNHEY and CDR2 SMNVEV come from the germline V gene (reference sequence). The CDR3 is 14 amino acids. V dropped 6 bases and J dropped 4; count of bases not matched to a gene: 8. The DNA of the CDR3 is TGTGCCAGCAGCCCCGGGACAGAGGGCACTGAAGCTTTCTTT. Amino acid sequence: CASSPGTEGTEAFF.

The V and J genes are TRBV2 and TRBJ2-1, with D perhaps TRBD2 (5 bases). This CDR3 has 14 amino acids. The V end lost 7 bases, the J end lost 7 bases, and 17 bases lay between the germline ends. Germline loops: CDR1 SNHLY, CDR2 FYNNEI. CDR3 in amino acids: CASIGLAVGNEQFF. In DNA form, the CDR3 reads TGTGCCAGCATCGGACTTGCGGTTGGTAATGAGCAGTTCTTC.

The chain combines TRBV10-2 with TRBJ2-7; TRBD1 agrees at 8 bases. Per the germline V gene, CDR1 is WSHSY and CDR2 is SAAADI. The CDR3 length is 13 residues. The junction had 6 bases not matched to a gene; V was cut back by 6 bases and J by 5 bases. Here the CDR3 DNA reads TGCGCCAGCAGAAGACAGGGGCTAGACGAGCAGTACTTC. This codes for CASRRQGLDEQYF.

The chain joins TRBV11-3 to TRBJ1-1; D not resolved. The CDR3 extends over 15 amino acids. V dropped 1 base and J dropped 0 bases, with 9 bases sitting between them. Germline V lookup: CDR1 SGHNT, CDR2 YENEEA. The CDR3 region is CASSLGQRLNTEAFF. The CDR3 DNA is TGTGCCAGCAGCTTAGGCCAGCGATTGAACACTGAAGCTTTCTTT.

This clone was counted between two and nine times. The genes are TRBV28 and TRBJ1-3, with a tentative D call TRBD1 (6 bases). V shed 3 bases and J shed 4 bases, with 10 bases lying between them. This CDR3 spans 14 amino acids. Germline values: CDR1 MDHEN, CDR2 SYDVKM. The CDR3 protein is CASSLGRGGNTIYF. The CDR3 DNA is TGTGCCAGCAGTTTGGGGAGGGGGGGAAACACCATATATTTT.

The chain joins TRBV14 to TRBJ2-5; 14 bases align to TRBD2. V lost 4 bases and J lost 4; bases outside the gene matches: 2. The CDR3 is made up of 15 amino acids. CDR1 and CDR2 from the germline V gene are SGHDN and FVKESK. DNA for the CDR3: TGTGCCAGCAGCCTAGGACTAGCGGGAGGAGAGACCCAGTACTTC. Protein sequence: CASSLGLAGGETQYF.

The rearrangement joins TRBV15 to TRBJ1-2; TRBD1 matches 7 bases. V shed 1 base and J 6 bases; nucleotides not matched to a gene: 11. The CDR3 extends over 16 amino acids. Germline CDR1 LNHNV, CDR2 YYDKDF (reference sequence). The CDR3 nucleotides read TGTGCCACCAGCAGAGGCCAGCGCCTCGGGACAGATGGCTACACCTTC. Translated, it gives CATSRGQRLGTDGYTF.

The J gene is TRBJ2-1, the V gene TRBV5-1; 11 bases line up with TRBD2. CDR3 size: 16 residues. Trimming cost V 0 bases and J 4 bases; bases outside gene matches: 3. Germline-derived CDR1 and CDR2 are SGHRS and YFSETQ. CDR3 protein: CASSLDVAGGYNEQFF. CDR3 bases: TGCGCCAGCAGCTTGGACGTAGCGGGAGGGTACAATGAGCAGTTCTTC.

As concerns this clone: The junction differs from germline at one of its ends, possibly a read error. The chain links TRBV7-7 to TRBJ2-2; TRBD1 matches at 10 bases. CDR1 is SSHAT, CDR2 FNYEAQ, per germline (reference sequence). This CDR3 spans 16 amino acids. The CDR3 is CASSSRQGASGGELFF. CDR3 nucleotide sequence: TGTGCTAGCAGCTCTCGACAGGGGGCATCCGGCGGGGAGCTGTTTTTT. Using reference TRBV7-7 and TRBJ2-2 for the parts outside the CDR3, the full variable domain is GAGVSQSPRYKVTKRGQDVTLRCDPISSHATLYWYQQALGQGPEFLTYFNYEAQPDKSGLPSDRFSAERPEGSISTLTIQRTEQRDSAMYRCASSSRQGASGGELFFGEGSRLTVL.

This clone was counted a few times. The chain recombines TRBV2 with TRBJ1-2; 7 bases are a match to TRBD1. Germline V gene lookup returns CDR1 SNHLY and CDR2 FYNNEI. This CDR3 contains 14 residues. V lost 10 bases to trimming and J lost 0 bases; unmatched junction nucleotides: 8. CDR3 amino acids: CATRGDSSNYGYTF. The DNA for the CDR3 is TGTGCCACAAGGGGGGACAGTTCTAACTATGGCTACACCTTC.

This CDR3 is CASSLAGDRANEQFF. The CDR3 DNA is TGCGCCAGCAGCTTAGCGGGAGATAGAGCCAATGAGCAGTTCTTC. The chain links TRBV5-1 to TRBJ2-1; TRBD2 matches 8 bases. In germline, CDR1 is SGHRS, CDR2 YFSETQ. CDR3 size: 15 residues. J gave up 6 bases and V 2 bases, and 7 bases lay outside the gene matches.

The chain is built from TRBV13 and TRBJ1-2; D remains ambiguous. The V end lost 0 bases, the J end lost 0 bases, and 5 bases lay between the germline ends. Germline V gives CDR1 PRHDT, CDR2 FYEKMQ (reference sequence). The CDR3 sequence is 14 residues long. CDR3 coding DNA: TGTGCCAGCAGCTTAGGCGTTGCTAACTATGGCTACACCTTC. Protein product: CASSLGVANYGYTF.

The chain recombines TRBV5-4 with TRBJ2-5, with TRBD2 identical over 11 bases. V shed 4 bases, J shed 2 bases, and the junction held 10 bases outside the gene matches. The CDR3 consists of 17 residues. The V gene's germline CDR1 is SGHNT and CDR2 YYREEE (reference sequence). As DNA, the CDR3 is TGTGCCAGCAGCCCACCCCCGGGGACTAGCGGACAAGAGACCCAGTACTTC. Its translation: CASSPPPGTSGQETQYF. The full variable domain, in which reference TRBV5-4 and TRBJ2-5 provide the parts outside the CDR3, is ETGVTQSPTHLIKTRGQQVTLRCSSQSGHNTVSWYQQALGQGPQFIFQYYREEENGRGNFPPRFSGLQFPNYSSELNVNALELDDSALYLCASSPPPGTSGQETQYFGPGTRLLVL.

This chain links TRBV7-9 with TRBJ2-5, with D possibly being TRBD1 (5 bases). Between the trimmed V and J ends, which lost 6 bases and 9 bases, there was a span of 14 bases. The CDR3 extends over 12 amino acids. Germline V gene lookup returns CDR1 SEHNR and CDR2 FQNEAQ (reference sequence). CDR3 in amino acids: CASSLDSPAQYF. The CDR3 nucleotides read TGTGCCAGCAGTCTCGACAGTCCGGCCCAGTACTTC.